Included here is one T cell receptor beta chain sequence, with context. Method: immunoSEQ multiplex PCR; TCRdb's copy keeps in-frame clones and lacks some. The repertoire consists of under 300,000 clones, with 86% occurring once and the leading ten covering 2% to 2.5%. This entry belongs to a study of blood T cell repertoires in COVID-19. The CDR3 length is 15 residues. Germline CDR1 reads KGHSH; CDR2 reads LQKENI. V was pared by 3 bases and J by 5 bases, with 5 bases of the junction left unmatched. Sequenced input: peripheral blood. This receptor was taken from a man aged 30 to 39 who had recovered from COVID-19. The chain recombines TRBV18 with TRBJ2-5, with 11 positions matching TRBD2. CDR3 in amino acids: CASSPGTSGRETQYF. In DNA, the CDR3 is TGTGCCAGCTCACCCGGGACTAGCGGAAGGGAGACCCAGTACTTC.